The T cell receptor (beta chain) described here comes from a study of CD4 T cells in relation to SARS-CoV-2 and coronaviruses. Study-level background: Crossreactive spike epitopes shared across donors were mapped to their HLA restriction. Study outcomes and limitations: SARS-CoV-2-driven expansion was significantly weaker in crossreactive than monoreactive clones. Memory recall responses, not primary responses primed in culture, are what the assay detects.

The CDR3 is 14 amino acids. V lost 6 bases and J lost 3; bases outside the gene matches: 7. Germline loops: CDR1 LGHDT, CDR2 YNNKEL (reference sequence). Profiled with immunoSEQ multiplex PCR; TCRdb holds only in-frame clones, not every one. The profile shows under 50,000 clones, around 89% of them singletons. This clone was seen a handful of times. The antigen remains undetermined. V gene TRBV3-1 (or the pseudogene TRBV3-2) combines with J gene TRBJ1-1; TRBD1 matches at 7 bases. This TCR derives from an adult with COVID-19. Sequenced sample: memory CD4+ T cells from PBMCs. CDR3 bases: TGTGCCAGCAGGCAAAGGGGGCTGGACACTGAAGCTTTCTTT. It is translated as CASRQRGLDTEAFF.